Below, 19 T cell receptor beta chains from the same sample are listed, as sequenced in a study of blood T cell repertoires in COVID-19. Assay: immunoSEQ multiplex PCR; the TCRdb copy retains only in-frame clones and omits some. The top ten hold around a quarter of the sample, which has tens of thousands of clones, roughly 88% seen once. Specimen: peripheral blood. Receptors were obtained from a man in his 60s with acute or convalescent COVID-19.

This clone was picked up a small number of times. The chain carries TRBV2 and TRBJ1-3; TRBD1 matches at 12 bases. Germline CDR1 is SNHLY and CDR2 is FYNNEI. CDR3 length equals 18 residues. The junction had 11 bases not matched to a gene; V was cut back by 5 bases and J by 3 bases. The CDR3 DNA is TGTGCCAGCAGTCCGGGACAGGGGGCGAAAGGGGGTGGAAACACCATATATTTT. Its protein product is CASSPGQGAKGGGNTIYF.

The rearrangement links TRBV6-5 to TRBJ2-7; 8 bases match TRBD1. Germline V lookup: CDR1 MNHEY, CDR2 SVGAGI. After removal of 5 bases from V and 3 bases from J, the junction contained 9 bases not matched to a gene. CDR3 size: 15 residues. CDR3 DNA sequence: TGTGCCAGCAGTCACCTGGACACAGGGGGCTACGAGCAGTACGTC. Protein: CASSHLDTGGYEQYV.

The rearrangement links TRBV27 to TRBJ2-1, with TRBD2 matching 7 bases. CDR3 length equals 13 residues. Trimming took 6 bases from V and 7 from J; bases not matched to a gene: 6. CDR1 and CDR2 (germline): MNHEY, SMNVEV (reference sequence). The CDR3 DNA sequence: TGTGCCAGCAGAACGGGGGGACTGAATGAGCAGTTCTTC. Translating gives CASRTGGLNEQFF.

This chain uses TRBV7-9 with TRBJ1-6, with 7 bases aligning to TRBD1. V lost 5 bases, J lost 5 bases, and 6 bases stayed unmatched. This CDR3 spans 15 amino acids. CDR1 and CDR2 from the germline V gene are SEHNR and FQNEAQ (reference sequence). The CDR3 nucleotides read TGTGCCAGCAGCCTGGGACAGCGAAATAATTCACCCCTCCACTTT. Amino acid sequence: CASSLGQRNNSPLHF. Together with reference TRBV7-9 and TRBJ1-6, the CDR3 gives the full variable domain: DTGVSQNPRHKITKRGQNVTFRCDPISEHNRLYWYRQTLGQGPEFLTYFQNEAQLEKSRLLSDRFSAERPKGSFSTLEIQRTEQGDSAMYLCASSLGQRNNSPLHFGNGTRLTVT.

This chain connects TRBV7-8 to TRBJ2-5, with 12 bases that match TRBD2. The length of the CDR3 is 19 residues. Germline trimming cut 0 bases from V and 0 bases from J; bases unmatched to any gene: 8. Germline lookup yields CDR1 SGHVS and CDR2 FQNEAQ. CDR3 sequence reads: CASSLAEASGGAYQETQYF. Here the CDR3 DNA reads TGTGCCAGCAGCTTAGCGGAAGCTAGCGGGGGGGCGTACCAAGAGACCCAGTACTTC.

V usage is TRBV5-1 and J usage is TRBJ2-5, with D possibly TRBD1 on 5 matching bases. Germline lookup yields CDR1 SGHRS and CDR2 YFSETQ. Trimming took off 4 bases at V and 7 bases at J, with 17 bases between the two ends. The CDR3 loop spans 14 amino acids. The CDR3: CASSPPGHRRTQYF. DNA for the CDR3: TGCGCCAGCAGCCCCCCCGGACACAGAAGGACCCAGTACTTC.

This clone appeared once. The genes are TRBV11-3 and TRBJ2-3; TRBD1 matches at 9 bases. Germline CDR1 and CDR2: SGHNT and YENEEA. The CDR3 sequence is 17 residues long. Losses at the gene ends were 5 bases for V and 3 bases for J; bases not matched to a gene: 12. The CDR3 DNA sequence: TGTGCCAGCAGCCCAACCGGGACAGGGCTCACTACAGATACGCAGTATTTT. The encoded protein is CASSPTGTGLTTDTQYF. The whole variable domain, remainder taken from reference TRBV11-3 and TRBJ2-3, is EAGVVQSPRYKIIEKKQPVAFWCNPISGHNTLYWYLQNLGQGPELLIRYENEEAVDDSQLPKDRFSAERLKGVDSTLKIQPAELGDSAVYLCASSPTGTGLTTDTQYFGPGTRLTVL.

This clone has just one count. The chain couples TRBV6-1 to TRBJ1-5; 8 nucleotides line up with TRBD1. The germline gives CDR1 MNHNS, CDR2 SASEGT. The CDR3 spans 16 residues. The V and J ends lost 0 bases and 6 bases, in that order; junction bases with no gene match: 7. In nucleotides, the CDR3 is TGTGCCAGCAGTGAAGCGGCAGGGGGCGTTGGTCAGCCCCAGCATTTT. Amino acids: CASSEAAGGVGQPQHF.

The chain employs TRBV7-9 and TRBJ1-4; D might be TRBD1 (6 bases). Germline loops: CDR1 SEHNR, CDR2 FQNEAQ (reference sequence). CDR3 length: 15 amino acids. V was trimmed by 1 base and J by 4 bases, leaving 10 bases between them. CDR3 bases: TGTGCCAGCAGCTTAGGTGGACAGATTAATGAAAAACTGTTTTTT. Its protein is CASSLGGQINEKLFF.

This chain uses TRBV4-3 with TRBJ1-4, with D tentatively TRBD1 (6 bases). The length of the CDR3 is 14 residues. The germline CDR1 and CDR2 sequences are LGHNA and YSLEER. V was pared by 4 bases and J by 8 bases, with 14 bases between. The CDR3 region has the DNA TGCGCCAGCAGCCGCCAAGCGGGGGGCGAAAAACTGTTTTTT. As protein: CASSRQAGGEKLFF.

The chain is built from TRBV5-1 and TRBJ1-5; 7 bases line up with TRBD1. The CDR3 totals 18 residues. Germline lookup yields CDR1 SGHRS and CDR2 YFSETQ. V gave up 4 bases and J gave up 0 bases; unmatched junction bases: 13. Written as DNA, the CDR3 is TGCGCCAGCAGCCCGAGGGGGACAGACGGCTATAGCAATCAGCCCCAGCATTTT. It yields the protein CASSPRGTDGYSNQPQHF.

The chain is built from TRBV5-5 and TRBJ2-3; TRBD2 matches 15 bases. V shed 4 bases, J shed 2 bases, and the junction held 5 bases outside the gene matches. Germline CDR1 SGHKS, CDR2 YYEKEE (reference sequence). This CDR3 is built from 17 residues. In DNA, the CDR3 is TGTGCCAGCAGCCCACGGACTAGCGGGGGGGACACAGATACGCAGTATTTT. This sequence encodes CASSPRTSGGDTDTQYF.

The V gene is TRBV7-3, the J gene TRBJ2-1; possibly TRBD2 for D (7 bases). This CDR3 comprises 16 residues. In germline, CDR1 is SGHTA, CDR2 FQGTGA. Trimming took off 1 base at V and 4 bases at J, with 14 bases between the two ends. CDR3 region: CASSLSGGAGYNEQFF. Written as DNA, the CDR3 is TGTGCCAGCAGCTTAAGTGGGGGGGCAGGATACAATGAGCAGTTCTTC.

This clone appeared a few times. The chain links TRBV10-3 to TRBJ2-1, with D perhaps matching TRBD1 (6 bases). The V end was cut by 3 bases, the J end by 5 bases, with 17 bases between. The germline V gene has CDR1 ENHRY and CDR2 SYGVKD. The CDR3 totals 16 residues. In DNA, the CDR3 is TGTGCCATCAGTGATAAAGACAGGTCTGTCGACAATGAGCAGTTCTTC. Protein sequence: CAISDKDRSVDNEQFF.

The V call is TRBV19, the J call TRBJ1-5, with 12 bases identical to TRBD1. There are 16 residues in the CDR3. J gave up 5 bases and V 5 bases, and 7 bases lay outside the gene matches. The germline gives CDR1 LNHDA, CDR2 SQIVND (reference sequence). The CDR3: CASSLHGDRGHQPQHF. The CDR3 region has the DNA TGTGCCAGTAGTCTCCATGGGGACAGGGGGCATCAGCCCCAGCATTTT.

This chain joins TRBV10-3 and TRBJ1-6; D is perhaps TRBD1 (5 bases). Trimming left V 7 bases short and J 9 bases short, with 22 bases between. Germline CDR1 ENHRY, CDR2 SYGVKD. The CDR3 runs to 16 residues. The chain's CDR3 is CAITPSGLIGGSPLHF. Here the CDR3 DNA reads TGTGCCATCACCCCGTCTGGACTAATCGGGGGTTCACCCCTCCACTTT.

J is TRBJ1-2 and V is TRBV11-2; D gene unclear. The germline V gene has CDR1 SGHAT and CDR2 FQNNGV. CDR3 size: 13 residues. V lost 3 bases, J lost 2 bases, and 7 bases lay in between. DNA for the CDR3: TGTGCCAGCAGCTTGGTACAGAACTATGGCTACACCTTC. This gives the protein CASSLVQNYGYTF.

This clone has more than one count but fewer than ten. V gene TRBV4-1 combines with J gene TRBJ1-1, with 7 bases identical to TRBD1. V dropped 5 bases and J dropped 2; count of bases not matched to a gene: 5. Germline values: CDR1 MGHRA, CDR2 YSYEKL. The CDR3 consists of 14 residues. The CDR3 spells CASSFRDRNTEAFF. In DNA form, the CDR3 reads TGCGCCAGCAGCTTCCGGGACAGAAACACTGAAGCTTTCTTT.

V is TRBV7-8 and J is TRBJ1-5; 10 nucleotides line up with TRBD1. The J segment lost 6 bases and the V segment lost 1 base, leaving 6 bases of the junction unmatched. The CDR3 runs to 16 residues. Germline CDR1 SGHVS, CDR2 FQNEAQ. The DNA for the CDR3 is TGTGCCAGCAGCTTAGGGTCGGACAGGGGGTTTCAGCCCCAGCATTTT. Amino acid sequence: CASSLGSDRGFQPQHF.